Listed below are T cell receptor beta chains from one sample, sequenced in a study of blood T cell repertoires in COVID-19. Generated by immunoSEQ multiplex PCR, the TCRdb table keeps only in-frame clones and is missing some. The table includes some 33,000 clones, 70% to 90% detected once. Sequences were obtained from peripheral blood. The receptors here all came from a human donor in a cohort sampled during active COVID-19. The CDR3 runs from the conserved cysteine through the conserved F or W. The order of the fields is clone size, D gene, J gene, V gene, CDR3 DNA, CDR3 protein. A D gene is named only where the DNA matches it firmly. Part of the rows lack a size; the others show once, few, many or a class for expanded clones.

clone_size: .; d_call: .; j_call: TRBJ2-1; v_call: TRBV3-1/TRBV3-2; cdr3_nt: TGTGCCAGCAGCCAGCTACTCTCCGGGACGGTGGGGGCAAATGAGCAGTTCTTC; cdr3_aa: CASSQLLSGTVGANEQFF
clone_size: .; d_call: TRBD1; j_call: TRBJ1-2; v_call: TRBV5-6; cdr3_nt: TGTGCCAGCAGCGGTCGCTTCAGGGGGAACTATGGCTACACCTTC; cdr3_aa: CASSGRFRGNYGYTF
clone_size: .; d_call: TRBD1; j_call: TRBJ1-5; v_call: TRBV5-1; cdr3_nt: TGCGCCAGCAGCCCCACAGGGGGCAATCAGCCCCAGCATTTT; cdr3_aa: CASSPTGGNQPQHF
clone_size: .; d_call: .; j_call: TRBJ1-5; v_call: TRBV11-2; cdr3_nt: TGTGCCAGCAGCTTGACACTTAATCAGCCCCAGCATTTT; cdr3_aa: CASSLTLNQPQHF
clone_size: .; d_call: .; j_call: TRBJ1-2; v_call: TRBV29-1; cdr3_nt: TGCAGCGTTGAAGATGTGCAGCGGGGATTGGGCTACACCTTC; cdr3_aa: CSVEDVQRGLGYTF
clone_size: .; d_call: TRBD1; j_call: TRBJ2-2; v_call: TRBV7-6; cdr3_nt: TGTGCCAGCAGCAGGCCGGGACAGGTCAACACCGGGGAGCTGTTTTTT; cdr3_aa: CASSRPGQVNTGELFF
clone_size: .; d_call: .; j_call: TRBJ2-6; v_call: TRBV4-2; cdr3_nt: TGTGCCAGCAGGGAGGGTTACTCTGGGGCCAACGTCCTGACTTTC; cdr3_aa: CASREGYSGANVLTF
clone_size: .; d_call: TRBD2; j_call: TRBJ2-1; v_call: TRBV19; cdr3_nt: TGTGCCAGTAGTACCAGACTAGCGGGGGGCCGAAGCGCCTACAATGAGCAGTTCTTC; cdr3_aa: CASSTRLAGGRSAYNEQFF
clone_size: .; d_call: .; j_call: TRBJ2-5; v_call: TRBV27; cdr3_nt: TGTGCCAGCAGTTTATCGAGTCAAAAAGAGACCCAGTACTTC; cdr3_aa: CASSLSSQKETQYF
clone_size: .; d_call: TRBD1; j_call: TRBJ2-1; v_call: TRBV6-5; cdr3_nt: TGTGCCAGCAGTTTCGGACAGGGGGCGCCCAATGAGCAGTTCTTC; cdr3_aa: CASSFGQGAPNEQFF
clone_size: .; d_call: .; j_call: TRBJ1-1; v_call: TRBV19; cdr3_nt: TGTGCCAGTACCGCGTATGCGAGTTCGAACACTGAAGCTTTCTTT; cdr3_aa: CASTAYASSNTEAFF
clone_size: .; d_call: TRBD2; j_call: TRBJ2-5; v_call: TRBV5-4; cdr3_nt: TGTGCCAGCAGCAAGGGGACTAGCGGTCAAGAGACCCAGTACTTC; cdr3_aa: CASSKGTSGQETQYF
clone_size: .; d_call: TRBD2; j_call: TRBJ2-7; v_call: TRBV4-1; cdr3_nt: TGCGCCAGCAGCCAAGTATCAAGCGGGGGCTACGAGCAGTACTTC; cdr3_aa: CASSQVSSGGYEQYF
clone_size: .; d_call: TRBD1; j_call: TRBJ1-6; v_call: TRBV6-5; cdr3_nt: TGTGCCAGCAGCCAGACAGGGGGATTTGGTTCACCCCTCCACTTT; cdr3_aa: CASSQTGGFGSPLHF
clone_size: .; d_call: TRBD1; j_call: TRBJ1-1; v_call: TRBV18; cdr3_nt: TGTGCCAGCTCACAAAACTCAGGGGGAGTCGTGAACACTGAAGCTTTCTTT; cdr3_aa: CASSQNSGGVVNTEAFF
clone_size: .; d_call: TRBD2; j_call: TRBJ2-1; v_call: TRBV3-1/TRBV3-2; cdr3_nt: TGTGCCAGCAGCCCTCAGACTCCTAGCGGGGGATCCTACAATGAGCAGTTCTTC; cdr3_aa: CASSPQTPSGGSYNEQFF
clone_size: .; d_call: .; j_call: TRBJ1-2; v_call: TRBV12-3/TRBV12-4; cdr3_nt: TGTGCCAGCAGTTTAGCGGGCGGGGGCGGCTACACCTTC; cdr3_aa: CASSLAGGGGYTF
clone_size: .; d_call: .; j_call: TRBJ2-2; v_call: TRBV11-2; cdr3_nt: TGTGCCAGCAGCTTAGTTTGGCCCGGGGAGCTGTTTTTT; cdr3_aa: CASSLVWPGELFF
clone_size: .; d_call: .; j_call: TRBJ2-7; v_call: TRBV12-5; cdr3_nt: TGTGCTAGTGGATCCCTGAGGTCAGTAGAGCAGCGCTCTTACGAGCAGTACTTC; cdr3_aa: CASGSLRSVEQRSYEQYF
clone_size: .; d_call: TRBD1; j_call: TRBJ1-1; v_call: TRBV18; cdr3_nt: TGTGCCAGCTCACGGGACAGGGGTAGTACTGAAGCTTTCTTT; cdr3_aa: CASSRDRGSTEAFF
clone_size: .; d_call: .; j_call: TRBJ1-1; v_call: TRBV14; cdr3_nt: TGTGCCAGCAGCCAAGCCTCAGGGCCGTACACTGAAGCTTTCTTT; cdr3_aa: CASSQASGPYTEAFF
clone_size: medium-sized; d_call: .; j_call: TRBJ2-5; v_call: TRBV6-5; cdr3_nt: TGTGCCAGCACCCCCGTGGCAGGCCAAGAGACCCAGTACTTC; cdr3_aa: CASTPVAGQETQYF
clone_size: .; d_call: TRBD2; j_call: TRBJ2-1; v_call: TRBV5-1; cdr3_nt: TGCGCCAGCAGCACAACTAGCGGGGGATACAATGAGCAGTTCTTC; cdr3_aa: CASSTTSGGYNEQFF